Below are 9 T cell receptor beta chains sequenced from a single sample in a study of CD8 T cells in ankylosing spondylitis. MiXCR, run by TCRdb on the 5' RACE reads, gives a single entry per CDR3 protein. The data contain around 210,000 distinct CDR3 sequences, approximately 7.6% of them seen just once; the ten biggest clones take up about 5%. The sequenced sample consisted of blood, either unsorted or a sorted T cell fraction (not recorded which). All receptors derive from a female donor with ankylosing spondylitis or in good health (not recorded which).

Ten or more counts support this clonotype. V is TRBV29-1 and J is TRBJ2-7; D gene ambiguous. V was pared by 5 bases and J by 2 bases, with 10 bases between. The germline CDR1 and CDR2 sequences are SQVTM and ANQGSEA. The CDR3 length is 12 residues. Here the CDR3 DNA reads TGCAGCGTTCTCGACGGTACCTACGAGCAGTACTTC. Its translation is CSVLDGTYEQYF.

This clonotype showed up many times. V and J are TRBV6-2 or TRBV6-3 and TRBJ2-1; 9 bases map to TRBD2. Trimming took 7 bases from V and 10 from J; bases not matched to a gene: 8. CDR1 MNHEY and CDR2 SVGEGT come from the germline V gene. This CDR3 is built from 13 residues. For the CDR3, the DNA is TGTGCCAGCAAGGAGCGGGGGGCTGTAGAGCAGTTCTTC. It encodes CASKERGAVEQFF.

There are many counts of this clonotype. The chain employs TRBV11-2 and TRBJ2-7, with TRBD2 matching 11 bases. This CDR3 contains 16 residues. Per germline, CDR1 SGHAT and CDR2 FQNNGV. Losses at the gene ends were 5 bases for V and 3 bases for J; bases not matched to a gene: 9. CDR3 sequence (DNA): TGTGCCAGCAGCAGGACCGGGACTAGCGGAAACTACGAGCAGTACTTC. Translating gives CASSRTGTSGNYEQYF.

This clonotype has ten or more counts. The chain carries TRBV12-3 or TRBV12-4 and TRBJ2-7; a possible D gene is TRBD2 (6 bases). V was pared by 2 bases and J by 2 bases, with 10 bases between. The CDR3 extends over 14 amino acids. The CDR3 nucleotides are TGTGCCAGCAGTTTACGCGGGGTCCCCTACGAGCAGTACTTC. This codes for CASSLRGVPYEQYF.

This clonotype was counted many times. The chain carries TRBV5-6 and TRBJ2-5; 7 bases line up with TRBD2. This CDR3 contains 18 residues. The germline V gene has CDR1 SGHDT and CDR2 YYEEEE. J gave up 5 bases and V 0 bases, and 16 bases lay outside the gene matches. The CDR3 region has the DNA TGTGCCAGCAGCTTGGAACCCGCGCTAGCGGACCTTTCGGAGACCCAGTACTTC. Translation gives CASSLEPALADLSETQYF. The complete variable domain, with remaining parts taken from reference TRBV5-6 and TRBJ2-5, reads DAGVTQSPTHLIKTRGQQVTLRCSPKSGHDTVSWYQQALGQGPQFIFQYYEEEERQRGNFPDRFSGHQFPNYSSELNVNALLLGDSALYLCASSLEPALADLSETQYFGPGTRLLVL.

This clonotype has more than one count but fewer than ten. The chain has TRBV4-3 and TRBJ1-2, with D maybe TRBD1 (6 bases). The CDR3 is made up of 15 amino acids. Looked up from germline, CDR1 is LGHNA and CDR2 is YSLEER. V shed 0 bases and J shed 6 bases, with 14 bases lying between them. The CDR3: CASSQDPRGANGYTF. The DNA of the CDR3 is TGCGCCAGCAGCCAAGATCCCAGGGGCGCAAATGGCTACACCTTC.

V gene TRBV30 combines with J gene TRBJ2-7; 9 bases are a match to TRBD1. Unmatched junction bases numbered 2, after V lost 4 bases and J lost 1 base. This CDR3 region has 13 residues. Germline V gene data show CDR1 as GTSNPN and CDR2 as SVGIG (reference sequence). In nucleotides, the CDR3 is TGTGCCTGGAACAGGGGGCTTTCCTACGAGCAGTACTTC. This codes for CAWNRGLSYEQYF.

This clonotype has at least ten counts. The CDR3, as DNA: TGCGCCAGCAGCTTGAGTCAGGGGCACCTCAAGGTCAGTGAAGCTTTCTTT. It yields the protein CASSLSQGHLKVSEAFF. The chain carries TRBV5-1 and TRBJ1-1; perhaps TRBD1 as D (6 bases). CDR1 and CDR2 from the germline V gene are SGHRS and YFSETQ. The CDR3 is 17 residues long. Trimming took 1 base from V and 7 from J, leaving 23 bases between them.

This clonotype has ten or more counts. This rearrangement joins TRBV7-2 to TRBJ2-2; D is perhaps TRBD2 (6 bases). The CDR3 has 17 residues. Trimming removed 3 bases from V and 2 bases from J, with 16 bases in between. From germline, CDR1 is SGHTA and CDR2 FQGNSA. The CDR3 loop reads CASSFPRDSPNTGELFF. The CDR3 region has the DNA TGTGCCAGCAGCTTTCCCCGGGACTCCCCAAACACCGGGGAGCTGTTTTTT. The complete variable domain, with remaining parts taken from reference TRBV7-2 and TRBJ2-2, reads GAGVSQSPSNKVTEKGKDVELRCDPISGHTALYWYRQSLGQGLEFLIYFQGNSAPDKSGLPSDRFSAERTGGSVSTLTIQRTQQEDSAVYLCASSFPRDSPNTGELFFGEGSRLTVL.